This entry describes one TCR beta chain. There is no known antigen for this receptor. Base qualities are not recorded, but no much larger clone differs from it by a single base. TCRbeta CDR3 regions were sequenced with the immunoSEQ Assay. After extraction, genomic DNA underwent amplification by bias-controlled multiplex PCR, followed by high-throughput sequencing. The authors' pipeline ran thus. To quantify the absolute abundance of every unique TCRbeta CDR3 region, sequences were collapsed and filtered. T cell fraction was estimated by normalizing TCRbeta template counts to usable DNA, with usable DNA measured through amplification of reference genes found in all nucleated cells. Repertoire TCRs were annotated as SARS-CoV-2-specific by exact matching of V gene, CDR3 amino acid sequence and J gene to a known reactive TCR set. MIRA supplied the reference SARS-CoV-2 TCR set, which was filtered for enrichment in COVID-19-positive ImmuneCODE repertoires so that public or cross-reactive TCRs were removed. Drawing on the MIRA antigens, annotated TCRs were analysed further at the level of specific ORF or position within ORF. Breadth was defined as annotated unique rearrangements over total unique productive rearrangements; depth was the summed frequency of those rearrangements. Two-sided Wilcoxon rank-sum tests were used to compare TCR breadth between groups. What TCRdb holds here is the immuneACCESS table cut down to in-frame rearrangements. Part of the clones is not present; checked against another copy, under half of the missing clones reflect an unresolved V gene, and the others are unexplained. The DNA gave D and trimming, while V, J and clone size come from that table. The table for this sample lists some 340,000 clones; around 84% of them were counted only once. Around 1.9% of the sample goes to the ten largest clones.

This specimen's treatment or condition label, interpreted: around 19 received Ad26.COV2.S at low or high dose, single or two shots; about 5 received placebo; per-sample allocation not given. For vaccine and placebo recipients, the sequenced repertoires came from samples collected on day 63 after the first injection. Between 29 July and 7 August 2020, Cohort 1b enrolled about two dozen adults aged 18-55 years at one site in Boston, USA. Ad26.COV2.S was a replication-incompetent adenovirus type 26 vector that expressed a prefusion-stabilized SARS-CoV-2 spike protein derived from the original Wuhan strain. For this chain, trimming is 2 bases at the V end and 2 bases at the J end, and the number of junction bases without a gene match is 5. CDR1 SGHRS and CDR2 YFSETQ are derived from the germline V gene. The CDR3 has 15 amino acids, counting the end cysteine and phenylalanine. Just the 45-base CDR3 DNA is kept, in frame starting at base 1.

The data belong to a study of Ad26.COV2.S vaccination and SARS-CoV-2 variants (dated by TCRdb to about 2021). Concerning the study at large: Vaccine-arm donors were drawn from COV1001, a multicentre, randomized, double-blind, placebo-controlled phase I-IIa trial of Ad26.COV2.S in healthy adults. Dosing of Ad26.COV2.S was intramuscular, at either 5x10^10 or 1x10^11 viral particles, delivered as one shot or as two shots spaced 56 days apart. TCRbeta repertoire sequencing was used to assess the specificity and breadth of SARS-CoV-2-reactive T cell receptors after Ad26.COV2.S vaccination. A total of 32 samples were included in the TCR-sequenced set, comprising around 19 Ad26.COV2.S vaccine recipients, 5 placebo recipients and 8 SARS-CoV-2 convalescent individuals. Trial participants were randomized into five groups of five, in which low-dose or high-dose Ad26.COV2.S was given once or twice, or placebo was given on both occasions. Investigators remained blinded to trial group allocation during experiments and outcome assessment.

Summary of the overall study and its limitations: Spike-specific TCR breadth was higher in Ad26.COV2.S recipients than in placebo recipients (P = 0.0014). The study was not powered for comparison of responses between vaccine doses or regimens. The authors noted that total T cell responses may have been underestimated by the TCR breadth and depth analyses. After vaccination, spike-specific CD8+ and CD4+ T cell responses were reported to show substantial breadth. Comparable non-spike TCR breadth was observed between vaccine and placebo recipients, consistent with only spike being contained in the vaccine.

This receptor was taken from a person aged 18-65 years who received the Ad26.COV2.S COVID-19 vaccine or a placebo. The receptor chain draws on TRBV5-1 and TRBJ2-7, with 9 junctional bases fitting TRBD1. The source material was peripheral blood, sampled in a trial of Ad26.COV2.S vaccine versus placebo. The DNA sequence is TGCGCCAGCAGCTTAGGGACAGGGAAAGCCTACGAGCAGTACTTC. Translation gives CASSLGTGKAYEQYF.